This section outlines one T cell receptor (beta chain) sequence together with its context. The sample belongs to a study of blood T cell repertoires in COVID-19. Study-wide context: Acute and convalescent COVID-19 specimens originated in the United States, Italy and Spain. From T cells, B-cell-depleted T cells, or PBMCs came the material, which was cDNA or gDNA.

Under the authors' procedure: Reference gene primer amplification gave estimated nucleated cell counts. TCRdb keeps only in-frame clones here, not all; method: immunoSEQ multiplex PCR. V, J and clone size reflect that table, while D and trimming were determined from the DNA. The sample carries approximately 340,000 clones, around four fifths recorded once. Germline V CDR1 and CDR2: MNHEY, SVGAGI. This CDR3 is 16 amino acids long. Trimming cost V 4 bases and J 5 bases; bases outside gene matches: 11. V is TRBV6-5 and J is TRBJ2-5; 9 nucleotides agree with TRBD1. The clonotype comes from a man aged 25 to 45 with active or convalescent COVID-19. Sequenced sample: peripheral blood. The CDR3 DNA sequence: TGTGCCAGCAGTTCTCCGGACAGGGGAAGTCGGGAGACCCAGTACTTC. Protein sequence: CASSSPDRGSRETQYF.